This entry features one TCR beta chain sequence. Its specificity is not known. V lost 5 bases and J 0 bases, leaving 8 bases between the germline ends. Germline V gene data show CDR1 as SGHVS and CDR2 as FNYEAQ. CDR3 length equals 14 residues. Sequencing of cultured CD4+ T cell DNA used the Oncomine TCR Beta short-read assay. TCRdb re-called the PCR reads through MiXCR, storing one row per CDR3 protein. In the table there are nearly 20,000 distinct CDR3 sequences, around four fifths of which are singletons. The data were taken from a study of vaccination and CD4 T cells after COVID-19. Sample treatment: roughly nine-day PBMC culture with coronavirus spike peptide pools or control peptides (ViraFEST assay).

The source material was CD4+ T cells from blood, cultured in vitro, sampled after SARS-CoV-2 vaccination. The V and J genes are TRBV7-6 and TRBJ2-4, with D perhaps assigned TRBD1 or TRBD2 (5 bases each). The source of this sequence is a human donor who received a COVID-19 vaccine. The CDR3 here is CASSDGTAKNIQYF. The CDR3 region has the DNA TGTGCCAGCAGCGATGGGACAGCCAAAAACATTCAGTACTTC.